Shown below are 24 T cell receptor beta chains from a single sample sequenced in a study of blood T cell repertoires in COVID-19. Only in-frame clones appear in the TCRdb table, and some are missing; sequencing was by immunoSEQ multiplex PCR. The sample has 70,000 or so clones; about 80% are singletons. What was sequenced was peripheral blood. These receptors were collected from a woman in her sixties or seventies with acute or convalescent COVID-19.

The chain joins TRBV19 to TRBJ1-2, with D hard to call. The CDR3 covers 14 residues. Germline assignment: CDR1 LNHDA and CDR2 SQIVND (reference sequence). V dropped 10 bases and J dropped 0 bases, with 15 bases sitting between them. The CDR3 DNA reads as TGTGCCATCCTGGGCAGGCCCCCTAACTATGGCTACACCTTC. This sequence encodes CAILGRPPNYGYTF.

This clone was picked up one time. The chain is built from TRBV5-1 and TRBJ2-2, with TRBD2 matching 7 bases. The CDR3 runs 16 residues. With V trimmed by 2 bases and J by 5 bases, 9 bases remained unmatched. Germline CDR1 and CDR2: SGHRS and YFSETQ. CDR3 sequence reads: CASSFGPGRRTGELFF. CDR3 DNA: TGCGCCAGCAGCTTTGGCCCCGGGAGGCGTACCGGGGAGCTGTTTTTT.

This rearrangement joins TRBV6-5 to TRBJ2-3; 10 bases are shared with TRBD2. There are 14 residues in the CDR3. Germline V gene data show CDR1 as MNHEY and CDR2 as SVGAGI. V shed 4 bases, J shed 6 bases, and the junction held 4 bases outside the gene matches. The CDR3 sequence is CASSSGLATDTQYF. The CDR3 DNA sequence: TGTGCCAGCAGTTCGGGACTAGCGACCGATACGCAGTATTTT.

As DNA, the CDR3 is TGTGCCAGCACCTGGAGCTCTGGAAACACCATATATTTT. Translated, it gives CASTWSSGNTIYF. The V and J genes are TRBV12-3 or TRBV12-4 and TRBJ1-3; D call uncertain. Trimming took 7 bases from V and 0 from J, leaving 7 bases between them. The CDR3 has 13 amino acids.

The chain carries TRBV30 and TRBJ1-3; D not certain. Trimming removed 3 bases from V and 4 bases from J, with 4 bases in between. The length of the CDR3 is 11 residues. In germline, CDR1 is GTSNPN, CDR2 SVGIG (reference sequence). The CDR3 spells CAWSLGNTIYF. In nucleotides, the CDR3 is TGTGCCTGGAGCCTAGGAAACACCATATATTTT.

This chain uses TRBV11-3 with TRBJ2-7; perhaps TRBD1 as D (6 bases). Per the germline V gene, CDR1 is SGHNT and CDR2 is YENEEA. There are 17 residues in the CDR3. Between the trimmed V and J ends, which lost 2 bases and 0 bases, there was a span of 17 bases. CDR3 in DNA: TGTGCCAGCAGCTTAAGGGGGTCCACAGCCCGCTCCTACGAGCAGTACTTC. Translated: CASSLRGSTARSYEQYF.

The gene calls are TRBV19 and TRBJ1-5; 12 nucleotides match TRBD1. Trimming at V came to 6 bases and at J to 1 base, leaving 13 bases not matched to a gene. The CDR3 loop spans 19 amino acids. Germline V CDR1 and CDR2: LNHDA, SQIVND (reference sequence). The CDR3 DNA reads TGTGCCAGTAGGAGCGGGGCCGGGACAGGGGGCGGGAGCAATCAGCCCCAGCATTTT. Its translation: CASRSGAGTGGGSNQPQHF.

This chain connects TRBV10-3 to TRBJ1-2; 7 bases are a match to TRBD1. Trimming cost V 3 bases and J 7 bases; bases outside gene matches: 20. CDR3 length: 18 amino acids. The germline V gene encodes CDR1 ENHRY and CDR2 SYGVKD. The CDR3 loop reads CAISERPAGQTNEGGYTF. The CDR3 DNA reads TGTGCCATCAGTGAACGCCCGGCGGGACAGACAAATGAGGGTGGCTACACCTTC.

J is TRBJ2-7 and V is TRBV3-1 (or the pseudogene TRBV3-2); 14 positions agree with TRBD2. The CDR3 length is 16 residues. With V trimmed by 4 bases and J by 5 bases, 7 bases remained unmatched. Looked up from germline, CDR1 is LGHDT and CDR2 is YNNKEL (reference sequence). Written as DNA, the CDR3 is TGTGCCAGCAGCCTCGGACTAGCGGGGGGCACCCACGAGCAGTACTTC. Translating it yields CASSLGLAGGTHEQYF.

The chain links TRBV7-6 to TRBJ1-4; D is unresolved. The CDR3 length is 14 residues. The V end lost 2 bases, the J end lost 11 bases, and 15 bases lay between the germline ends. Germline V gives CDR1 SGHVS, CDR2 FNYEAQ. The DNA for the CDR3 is TGTGCCAGCAGCTTAATGACTCCGAGGAGGAAACTGTTTTTT. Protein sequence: CASSLMTPRRKLFF.

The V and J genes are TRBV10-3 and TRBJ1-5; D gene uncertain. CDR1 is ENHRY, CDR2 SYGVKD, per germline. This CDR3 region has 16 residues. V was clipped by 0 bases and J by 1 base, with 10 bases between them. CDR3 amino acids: CAISESTPGSNQPQHF. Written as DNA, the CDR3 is TGTGCCATCAGTGAGTCGACCCCCGGGAGCAATCAGCCCCAGCATTTT.

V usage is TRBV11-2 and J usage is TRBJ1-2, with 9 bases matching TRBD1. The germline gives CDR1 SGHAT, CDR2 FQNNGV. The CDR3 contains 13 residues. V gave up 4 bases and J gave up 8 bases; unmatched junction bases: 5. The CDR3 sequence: CASSSQGAVGYTF. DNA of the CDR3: TGTGCCAGCAGCTCACAGGGGGCGGTAGGCTACACCTTC.

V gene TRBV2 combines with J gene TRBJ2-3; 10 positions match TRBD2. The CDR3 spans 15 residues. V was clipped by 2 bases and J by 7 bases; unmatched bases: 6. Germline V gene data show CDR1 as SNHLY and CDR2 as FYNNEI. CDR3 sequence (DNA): TGTGCCAGCAGTGAAAGCGGGGGGGTCACTAATACGCAGTATTTT. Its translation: CASSESGGVTNTQYF.

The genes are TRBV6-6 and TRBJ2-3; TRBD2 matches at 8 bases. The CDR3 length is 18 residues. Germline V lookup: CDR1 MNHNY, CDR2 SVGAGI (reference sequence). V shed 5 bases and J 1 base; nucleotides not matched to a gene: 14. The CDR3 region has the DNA TGTGCCAGCAGTCTTGGACTAGCAGGGCAAGGTGGCACAGATACGCAGTATTTT. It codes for CASSLGLAGQGGTDTQYF.

The CDR3 region is CASSYRVDEQFF. The CDR3 DNA reads TGTGCCAGCAGTTACCGAGTCGATGAGCAGTTCTTC. This chain links TRBV6-6 with TRBJ2-1, with no clear D. The CDR3 has 12 amino acids. Per the germline V gene, CDR1 is MNHNY and CDR2 is SVGAGI (reference sequence). V was clipped by 2 bases and J by 8 bases, with 7 bases between them.

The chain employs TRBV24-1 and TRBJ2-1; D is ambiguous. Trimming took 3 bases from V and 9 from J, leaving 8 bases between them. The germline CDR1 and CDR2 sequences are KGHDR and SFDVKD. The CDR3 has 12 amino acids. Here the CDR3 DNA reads TGTGCCACCAGTGATCGTAGGAGTGAGCAGTTCTTC. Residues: CATSDRRSEQFF.

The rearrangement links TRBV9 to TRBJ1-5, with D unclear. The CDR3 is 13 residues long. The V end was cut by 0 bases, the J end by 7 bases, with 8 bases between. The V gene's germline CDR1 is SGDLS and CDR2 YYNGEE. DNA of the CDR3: TGTGCCAGCAGCGTAGGAATGGCCCAGCCCCAGCATTTT. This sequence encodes CASSVGMAQPQHF.

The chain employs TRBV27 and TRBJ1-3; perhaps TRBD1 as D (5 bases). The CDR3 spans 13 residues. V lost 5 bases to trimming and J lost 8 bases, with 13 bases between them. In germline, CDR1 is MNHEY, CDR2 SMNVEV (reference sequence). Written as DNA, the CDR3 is TGTGCCAGCAGTCCGACCCGGGGGGACACCATATATTTT. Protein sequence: CASSPTRGDTIYF.

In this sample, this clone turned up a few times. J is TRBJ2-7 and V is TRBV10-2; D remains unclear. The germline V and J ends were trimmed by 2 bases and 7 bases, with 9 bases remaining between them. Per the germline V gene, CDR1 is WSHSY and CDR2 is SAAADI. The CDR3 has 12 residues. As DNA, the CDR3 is TGCGCCAGCAGTGAGCAGGTCCGGGAGCAGTACTTC. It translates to CASSEQVREQYF.

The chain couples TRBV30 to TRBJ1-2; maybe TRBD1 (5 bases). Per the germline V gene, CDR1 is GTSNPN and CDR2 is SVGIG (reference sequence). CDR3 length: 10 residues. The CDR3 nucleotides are TGTGCTGGCAGGGTGGATGGCTACACCTTC. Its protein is CAGRVDGYTF. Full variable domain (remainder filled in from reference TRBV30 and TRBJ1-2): SQTIHQWPATLVQPVGSPLSLECTVEGTSNPNLYWYRQAAGRGLQLLFYSVGIGQISSEVPQNLSASRPQDRQFILSSKKLLLSDSGFYLCAGRVDGYTFGSGTRLTVV.

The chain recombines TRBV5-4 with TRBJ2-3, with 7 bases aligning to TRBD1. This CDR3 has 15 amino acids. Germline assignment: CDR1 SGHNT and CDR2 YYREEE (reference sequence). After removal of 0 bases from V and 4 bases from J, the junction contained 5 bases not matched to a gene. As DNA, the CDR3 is TGTGCCAGCAGCTTGGAACAGGGGCCCCCAGATACGCAGTATTTT. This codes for CASSLEQGPPDTQYF.

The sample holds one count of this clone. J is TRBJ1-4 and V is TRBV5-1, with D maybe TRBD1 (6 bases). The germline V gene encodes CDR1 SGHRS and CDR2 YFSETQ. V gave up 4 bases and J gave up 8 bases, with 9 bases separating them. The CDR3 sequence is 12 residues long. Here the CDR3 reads CASSPDSEKLFF. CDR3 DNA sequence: TGCGCCAGCAGCCCGGACAGCGAAAAACTGTTTTTT.

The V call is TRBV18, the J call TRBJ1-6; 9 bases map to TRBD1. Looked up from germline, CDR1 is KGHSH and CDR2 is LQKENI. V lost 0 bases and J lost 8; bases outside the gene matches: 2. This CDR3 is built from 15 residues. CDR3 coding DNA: TGTGCCAGCTCACCACCGGACAGGGGATATTCACCCCTCCACTTT. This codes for CASSPPDRGYSPLHF.

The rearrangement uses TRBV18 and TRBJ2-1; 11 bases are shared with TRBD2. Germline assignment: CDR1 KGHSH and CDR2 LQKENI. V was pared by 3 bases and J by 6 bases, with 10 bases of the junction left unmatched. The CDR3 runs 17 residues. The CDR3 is CASSPKTSGGSGNEQFF. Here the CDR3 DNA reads TGTGCCAGCTCACCGAAAACTAGCGGGGGAAGTGGCAATGAGCAGTTCTTC.